This T cell receptor beta chain was recovered during a study of T cells in Graves' hyperthyroidism and ophthalmopathy. There were TCR beta CDR3 regions amplified from RNA transcripts. With the HTBI primer set, the TCR CDR3 went through a first round of RT-PCR. TCRdb called the multiplex PCR reads again in MiXCR, with one record for every CDR3 protein. The table records 650,000 to 700,000 distinct CDR3 sequences, roughly 17% of them present only once. This clonotype was found many times. The antigen remains undetermined. The CDR3 loop spans 19 amino acids. V trimming: 5 bases; J trimming: 2 bases; junction bases outside the gene matches: 13. From germline, CDR1 is MNHEY and CDR2 SMNVEV (reference sequence). Study conclusions and caveats: Ophthalmopathy was told apart from stable hyperthyroidism by a 13 V-J model.

The rearrangement links TRBV27 to TRBJ2-7, with 15 bases that match TRBD2. The receptor comes from a man aged 50 to 59 with Graves' hyperthyroidism. Sequenced material: blood. For the CDR3, the DNA is TGTGCCAGCAGTCCCCTAGCGGAGGGACTAGCGGGAGGCCCCTACGAGCAGTACTTC. It translates to CASSPLAEGLAGGPYEQYF.